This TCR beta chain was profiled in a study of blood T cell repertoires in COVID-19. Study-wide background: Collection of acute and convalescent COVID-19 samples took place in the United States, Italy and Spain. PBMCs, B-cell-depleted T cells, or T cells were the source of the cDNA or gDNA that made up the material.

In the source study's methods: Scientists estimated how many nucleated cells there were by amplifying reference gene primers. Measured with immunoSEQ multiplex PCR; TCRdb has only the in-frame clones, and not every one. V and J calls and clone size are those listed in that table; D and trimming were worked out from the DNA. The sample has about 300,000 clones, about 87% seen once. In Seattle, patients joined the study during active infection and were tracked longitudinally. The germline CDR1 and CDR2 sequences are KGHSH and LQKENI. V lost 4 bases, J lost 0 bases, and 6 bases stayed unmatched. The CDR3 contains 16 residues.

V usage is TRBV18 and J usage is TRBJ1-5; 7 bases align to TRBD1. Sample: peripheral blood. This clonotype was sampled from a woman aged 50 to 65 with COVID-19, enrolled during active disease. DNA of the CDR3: TGTGCCAGCTCACTTCGGACAGGCGATAGCAATCAGCCCCAGCATTTT. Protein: CASSLRTGDSNQPQHF.